This T cell receptor (beta chain) appears in the sequencing data of a study of blood T cell repertoires in COVID-19. Across the whole study: The samples span acute and convalescent COVID-19 from the United States, Italy and Spain.

Authors' analysis steps: It was from reference gene primer amplification that nucleated cell counts were estimated. Data came from immunoSEQ multiplex PCR; TCRdb stores just in-frame clones and leaves some out. The DNA gave D and trimming, while V, J and clone size come from that table. The top ten clones hold 1.5% to 1.9% of a sample with more than 95,000 clones, 85% to 90% of them seen once. The sample comprised peripheral blood. The receptor comes from a human donor in a cohort sampled during active COVID-19.

CDR3 sequence reads: CASSGPRDRGRLRSDTQYF. CDR3 in DNA: TGTGCCAGCAGTGGTCCCCGGGACAGGGGGAGACTTAGGTCAGATACGCAGTATTTT. V and J are TRBV6-1 and TRBJ2-3; 11 bases match TRBD1. CDR1 is MNHNS and CDR2 is SASEGT in the germline V gene. The V gene end was trimmed by 4 bases and the J gene end by 4 bases; junction bases not matched to a gene: 16. The CDR3 extends over 19 amino acids.